The 3 T cell receptor beta chains in this list originate from one sample, sequenced in a study of OX40 agonist ivuxolimab in advanced cancers. Sequencing was performed with immunoSEQ multiplex PCR; in TCRdb, only in-frame clones are kept and a portion is missing. The table records tens of thousands of clones, approximately 84% of them present only once. The source material was CD4+ or CD8+ T cells sorted from blood, sampled in a trial of the OX40 agonist ivuxolimab. These receptors were obtained from an adult with an advanced solid tumor such as melanoma, head and neck, liver or kidney cancer.

The chain uses TRBV9 and TRBJ2-1; 10 bases are shared with TRBD2. This CDR3 comprises 14 residues. V dropped 4 bases and J dropped 4; count of bases not matched to a gene: 2. CDR1 is SGDLS, CDR2 YYNGEE, per germline. The CDR3: CASSLAGGYNEQFF. CDR3 coding DNA: TGTGCCAGCAGCTTAGCGGGAGGTTACAATGAGCAGTTCTTC.

The chain links TRBV25-1 to TRBJ1-1; D is uncertain. V was clipped by 4 bases and J by 11 bases, with 11 bases between them. The CDR3 is 11 amino acids. Germline CDR1 and CDR2: MGHDK and SYGVNS. The CDR3: CASSGPPRAFF. The CDR3 bases are TGTGCCAGCAGTGGTCCCCCTAGGGCTTTCTTT.

The chain recombines TRBV7-3 with TRBJ2-2; 9 nucleotides line up with TRBD2. Germline CDR1 SGHTA, CDR2 FQGTGA. J gave up 5 bases and V 5 bases, and 9 bases lay outside the gene matches. CDR3 length equals 16 residues. CDR3 amino acids: CASSPSGRIETGELFF. The CDR3 DNA follows: TGTGCCAGCAGCCCCAGCGGGAGGATCGAAACCGGGGAGCTGTTTTTT.